These 10 T cell receptor beta chains share one sample of origin, sequenced in a study of neoadjuvant anti-PD-1 for oral cavity cancer. Generated by immunoSEQ multiplex PCR, the TCRdb table keeps only in-frame clones and is missing some. The repertoire holds 30,000 to 40,000 clones, with around nine tenths as singletons. Sample: PBMCs, taken before nivolumab (anti-PD-1) treatment. Receptors were obtained from a person between 35 and 79 years old with oral cavity squamous cell carcinoma.

The V call is TRBV13, the J call TRBJ2-7; 7 bases line up with TRBD1. Germline V gene lookup returns CDR1 PRHDT and CDR2 FYEKMQ (reference sequence). V was pared by 3 bases and J by 2 bases, with 7 bases of the junction left unmatched. The CDR3 is 15 residues long. CDR3 sequence (DNA): TGTGCCAGCAGCTTTGGACAGGTCAAGACCTACGAGCAGTACTTC. Translation: CASSFGQVKTYEQYF.

The chain links TRBV30 to TRBJ1-2; no clear D gene. The CDR3 covers 13 residues. Germline V gives CDR1 GTSNPN, CDR2 SVGIG (reference sequence). V was shortened by 3 bases and J by 2 bases, with 10 bases between the two germline ends. The CDR3 DNA reads TGTGCCTGGAGATCGGGCGGGAACTATGGCTACACCTTC. Translation: CAWRSGGNYGYTF.

V usage is TRBV5-1 and J usage is TRBJ2-3; TRBD2 matches at 15 bases. Unmatched junction bases numbered 5, after V lost 3 bases and J lost 6 bases. The germline V gene has CDR1 SGHRS and CDR2 YFSETQ. The CDR3 has 16 residues. The CDR3 loop is CASSSGLAGGLDTQYF. CDR3 in DNA: TGCGCCAGCAGCTCGGGACTAGCGGGGGGCTTGGATACGCAGTATTTT.

Here the CDR3 DNA reads TGTGCCAGCAGCAAACCGGGACCTACCAATGAGCAGTTCTTC. Amino acid sequence: CASSKPGPTNEQFF. The V call is TRBV7-3, the J call TRBJ2-1; D may match TRBD1 or TRBD2 (5 bases each). Trimming cost V 5 bases and J 6 bases, with 14 bases left between them. Germline loops: CDR1 SGHTA, CDR2 FQGTGA. The CDR3 totals 14 residues.

The chain employs TRBV13 and TRBJ2-7, with D possibly being TRBD1 (6 bases). CDR3 length equals 14 residues. CDR1 is PRHDT and CDR2 is FYEKMQ in the germline V gene (reference sequence). Trimming took off 3 bases at V and 0 bases at J, with 9 bases between the two ends. CDR3 bases: TGTGCCAGCAGCTTCACAGGGAGCTCCTACGAGCAGTACTTC. Translating it yields CASSFTGSSYEQYF.

The chain uses TRBV2 and TRBJ2-2; D remains ambiguous. This CDR3 contains 13 residues. The germline CDR1 and CDR2 sequences are SNHLY and FYNNEI. V lost 6 bases to trimming and J lost 3 bases, with 8 bases between them. For the CDR3, the DNA is TGTGCCAGCAGACCGACGGACACCGGGGAGCTGTTTTTT. Translated: CASRPTDTGELFF.

The CDR3 sequence is CASKRGGRDQPQHF. The CDR3 DNA is TGTGCCAGTAAGCGGGGTGGACGGGATCAGCCCCAGCATTTT. The chain combines TRBV19 with TRBJ1-5, with D uncertain. V was pared by 7 bases and J by 5 bases, with 15 bases between. Germline lookup yields CDR1 LNHDA and CDR2 SQIVND (reference sequence). The CDR3 spans 14 residues.

The chain employs TRBV5-1 and TRBJ2-7; 8 bases match TRBD1. There are 15 residues in the CDR3. Germline V gene lookup returns CDR1 SGHRS and CDR2 YFSETQ. V shed 2 bases and J 1 base; nucleotides not matched to a gene: 5. The CDR3 nucleotides read TGCGCCAGCAGCTTTGACGGACAGGGTTCCTACGAGCAGTACTTC. Protein sequence: CASSFDGQGSYEQYF.

V usage is TRBV7-2 and J usage is TRBJ2-7; 9 bases map to TRBD1. The ends lost 5 bases at V and 1 base at J; junction bases unmatched: 15. The CDR3 loop spans 18 amino acids. CDR1 and CDR2 (germline): SGHTA, FQGNSA. The CDR3 coding sequence is TGTGCCAGCAGCCCCGCACCGCCGGGACAGGGATGGTCCTACGAGCAGTACTTC. Protein: CASSPAPPGQGWSYEQYF.

The rearrangement joins TRBV30 to TRBJ1-3, with D unresolved. The CDR3 has 15 residues. Germline V gene lookup returns CDR1 GTSNPN and CDR2 SVGIG (reference sequence). The V end was cut by 5 bases, the J end by 0 bases, with 14 bases between. CDR3 sequence (DNA): TGTGCCTGGGACCCCCCGGGGATCTCTGGAAACACCATATATTTT. Translating gives CAWDPPGISGNTIYF.